This is a list of T cell receptor beta chains from one sample in a study of blood T cells in healthy people across ages. TCRdb reprocessed the 5' RACE reads via MiXCR and lists one record per CDR3 protein. Of around 670,000 distinct CDR3 sequences listed, about 30% are singletons. Sample: blood. Source of these receptors: a woman of 80 years or more in good health. The CDR3 runs from the conserved cysteine through the conserved F or W. Fields, in order: D gene, V gene, clone size, J gene, CDR3 DNA, CDR3 protein. D genes are given only for firm matches. Part of the rows lack a size; the others show once, few, many or a class for expanded clones.

D: TRBD1; V: TRBV28; size: few; J: TRBJ1-1; DNA: TGTGCCAGCAGTCCACGGACAGGGGGGGTCACTGAAGCTTTCTTT; CDR3: CASSPRTGGVTEAFF
D: -; V: TRBV4-3; size: -; J: TRBJ1-2; DNA: TGCGCCAGCAGCCAAGCTCGGGCCTTCTATGGCTACACCTTC; CDR3: CASSQARAFYGYTF
D: -; V: TRBV7-9; size: many; J: TRBJ2-5; DNA: TGTGCCAGCAGCTTGAGACAGTACGAGACCCAGTACTTC; CDR3: CASSLRQYETQYF
D: TRBD2; V: TRBV6-5; size: -; J: TRBJ2-3; DNA: TGTGCCACCTTCGGGGGGATAGCGGGAAGCACAGATACGCAGTATTTT; CDR3: CATFGGIAGSTDTQYF
D: -; V: TRBV24-1; size: many; J: TRBJ1-2; DNA: TGTGCCACCAGTGACCCGCCGAACTATGGCTACACCTTC; CDR3: CATSDPPNYGYTF
D: TRBD2; V: TRBV28; size: few; J: TRBJ2-3; DNA: TGTGCCAGCAGTTTATACCCGCCGGGAGGGGGGCCAGATACGCAGTATTTT; CDR3: CASSLYPPGGGPDTQYF
D: TRBD1; V: TRBV10-3; size: many; J: TRBJ1-2; DNA: TGTGCCATCAGACAGGGGGATTTTAACTATGGCTACACCTTC; CDR3: CAIRQGDFNYGYTF
D: TRBD1; V: TRBV7-9; size: few; J: TRBJ2-1; DNA: TGTGCCAGCAGCTTCGGGACAGGGAGGTACAATGAGCAGTTCTTC; CDR3: CASSFGTGRYNEQFF
D: -; V: TRBV7-2; size: -; J: TRBJ2-7; DNA: TGTGCCAGCAGCCCCGTAATGGGCTCCTACGAGCAGTACTTC; CDR3: CASSPVMGSYEQYF
D: -; V: TRBV20-1; size: -; J: TRBJ2-5; DNA: TGCAGTGCCACCACTAGGGAGACCCAGTACTTC; CDR3: CSATTRETQYF
D: TRBD1; V: TRBV6-5; size: -; J: TRBJ1-2; DNA: TGTGCCAGCAGCCCCGGACAGGGTTCAGCCTATGGCTACACCTTC; CDR3: CASSPGQGSAYGYTF
D: -; V: TRBV27; size: many; J: TRBJ1-6; DNA: TGTGCCAGCAGTATAACCTATAATTCACCCCTCCACTTT; CDR3: CASSITYNSPLHF
D: -; V: TRBV7-2; size: many; J: TRBJ1-1; DNA: TGTGCCAGCAGCCTCCAGCAGGACTGGTCGAACACTGAAGCTTTCTTT; CDR3: CASSLQQDWSNTEAFF
D: -; V: TRBV7-9; size: many; J: TRBJ2-7; DNA: TGTGCCAGCAGCTTTCCAGGGACGGAGCAGTACTTC; CDR3: CASSFPGTEQYF
D: -; V: TRBV5-1; size: many; J: TRBJ2-5; DNA: TGCGCCAGCGGGAAATCGGGCCAGATCCAAGAGACCCAGTACTTC; CDR3: CASGKSGQIQETQYF
D: -; V: TRBV25-1; size: -; J: TRBJ1-5; DNA: TGTGCCAGCAGTGAGCCAGGCAATCAGCCCCAGCATTTT; CDR3: CASSEPGNQPQHF
D: -; V: TRBV19; size: -; J: TRBJ1-1; DNA: TGTGCCAGTAGTATAAACAAGAACACTGAAGCTTTCTTT; CDR3: CASSINKNTEAFF
D: TRBD2; V: TRBV5-1; size: -; J: TRBJ2-1; DNA: TGCGCCAGCGGACTAGACCTCAATGAGCAGTTCTTC; CDR3: CASGLDLNEQFF
D: TRBD2; V: TRBV20-1; size: -; J: TRBJ2-3; DNA: TGCAGTGCCAACGGGATAGCGGGGGAGCGAGGAGATACGCAGTATTTT; CDR3: CSANGIAGERGDTQYF
D: -; V: TRBV10-3; size: -; J: TRBJ1-1; DNA: TGTGCCATCAGTTCAACCGACGGTCGAGGCACTGAAGCTTTCTTT; CDR3: CAISSTDGRGTEAFF
D: TRBD1; V: TRBV3-1; size: many; J: TRBJ2-5; DNA: TGTGCCAGCAGCCAAGCGGACAGGTTGGAGACCCAGTACTTC; CDR3: CASSQADRLETQYF
D: -; V: TRBV20-1; size: many; J: TRBJ2-3; DNA: TGCAGTGCTATAGACAGATACAGAGATACGCAGTATTTT; CDR3: CSAIDRYRDTQYF
D: TRBD1; V: TRBV20-1; size: many; J: TRBJ2-6; DNA: TGCAGTGCTGGTCCGGGACAGGGGATTTCTGGGGCCAACGTCCTGACTTTC; CDR3: CSAGPGQGISGANVLTF
D: -; V: TRBV7-3; size: many; J: TRBJ2-5; DNA: TGTGCCAGCAGCTTATATCCCCAAGAGACCCAGTACTTC; CDR3: CASSLYPQETQYF
D: TRBD2; V: TRBV6-6; size: many; J: TRBJ2-1; DNA: TGTGCCAGCAGTTGGCAGACTAGCGGGGGGGCCAATGAGCAGTTCTTC; CDR3: CASSWQTSGGANEQFF
D: -; V: TRBV10-3; size: -; J: TRBJ2-7; DNA: TGTGCCATCAGCCCGACAGGAACAAACGAGCAGTACTTC; CDR3: CAISPTGTNEQYF
D: -; V: TRBV2; size: -; J: TRBJ1-1; DNA: TGTGCCAGCAGGATTCGGACAGCCCCGAGCACTGAAGCTTTCTTT; CDR3: CASRIRTAPSTEAFF
D: -; V: TRBV11-2; size: -; J: TRBJ2-1; DNA: TGTGCCAGCAGGCGTGAAAGGGGGTGGAATGAGCAGTTCTTT; CDR3: CASRRERGWNEQFF
D: -; V: TRBV7-2; size: many; J: TRBJ2-7; DNA: TGTGCCAGCAGGTTTTATGGGACCGCTTACGAGCAGTACTTC; CDR3: CASRFYGTAYEQYF
D: TRBD2; V: TRBV13; size: -; J: TRBJ2-7; DNA: TGTGCCAGCAGCCCCGGAAGGACTAGCGGGGATTACGAGCAGTACTTC; CDR3: CASSPGRTSGDYEQYF
D: TRBD2; V: TRBV27; size: -; J: TRBJ2-1; DNA: TGTGCCAGCCCGATAAGAGCGGGGGATTCCTACAATGAGCAGTTCTTC; CDR3: CASPIRAGDSYNEQFF
D: -; V: TRBV7-2; size: many; J: TRBJ1-1; DNA: TGTGCCAGCAGCTGGGGAAGGGAAACTGAAGCTTTCTTT; CDR3: CASSWGRETEAFF
D: -; V: TRBV24-1; size: -; J: TRBJ2-1; DNA: TGTGCCACCAGTGATTCAGGGGTTAGGAGCTCCTACAATGAGCAGTTCTTC; CDR3: CATSDSGVRSSYNEQFF
D: -; V: TRBV7-3; size: many; J: TRBJ2-7; DNA: TGTGCCAGCAGCTTAGCCGGGGACCTCTCCTACGAGCAGTACTTC; CDR3: CASSLAGDLSYEQYF
D: -; V: TRBV6-5; size: few; J: TRBJ2-5; DNA: TGTGCCAGCATGAGGGTGGGTCAAGAGACCCAGTACTTC; CDR3: CASMRVGQETQYF
D: TRBD1; V: TRBV12-3/TRBV12-4; size: many; J: TRBJ1-2; DNA: TGTGCCAGCAGTCCACAAGGACAGGGGGCTGTCTCTGGCTACACCTTC; CDR3: CASSPQGQGAVSGYTF
D: TRBD1; V: TRBV6-6; size: -; J: TRBJ2-5; DNA: TGTGCCAGCAGTTATATCAGGGGGTTATCGGAGACCCAGTACTTC; CDR3: CASSYIRGLSETQYF
D: -; V: TRBV5-1; size: many; J: TRBJ1-2; DNA: TGTGCCAGCAGTTTCGGGACGGCTAACTATGGCTACACCTTC; CDR3: CASSFGTANYGYTF
D: -; V: TRBV7-2; size: few; J: TRBJ1-2; DNA: TGTGCCAGCAGCCAAAGGGTTTATGGCTACACCTTC; CDR3: CASSQRVYGYTF
D: -; V: TRBV20-1; size: many; J: TRBJ2-7; DNA: TGCAGTGCTAGAGGTCAGGGACGCGACGAGCAGTACTTC; CDR3: CSARGQGRDEQYF
D: -; V: TRBV20-1; size: -; J: TRBJ1-5; DNA: TGCAGTGCTAGTCGGCAGCGAAATCAGCCCCAGCATTTT; CDR3: CSASRQRNQPQHF
D: TRBD2; V: TRBV7-2; size: many; J: TRBJ2-1; DNA: TGTGCCAGCAGCCTGCAACTAGCGGGGGGTCCCGGTGATGAGCAGTTCTTC; CDR3: CASSLQLAGGPGDEQFF
D: -; V: TRBV7-9; size: -; J: TRBJ2-5; DNA: TGTGCCAGCAGCTTAGAGGGGCTAAACTTC; CDR3: CASSLEGLNF
D: -; V: TRBV11-2; size: many; J: TRBJ2-3; DNA: TGTGCCGTGAGGGTTAGCGGTCTCACAGATACGCAGTATTTT; CDR3: CAVRVSGLTDTQYF
D: -; V: TRBV18; size: -; J: TRBJ1-1; DNA: TGTGCCAGCTCACTGCAGTCTGAAGCTTTCTTT; CDR3: CASSLQSEAFF
D: TRBD1; V: TRBV5-1; size: many; J: TRBJ2-7; DNA: TGCGCCAGCAGCCTTGGGACAGGGGGCTGGTACGAGCAGTACTTC; CDR3: CASSLGTGGWYEQYF
D: TRBD1; V: TRBV4-1; size: many; J: TRBJ2-7; DNA: TGCGCCAGCAGCCAAATTTCAGGGGGCTGGTTGTACGAGCAGTACTTC; CDR3: CASSQISGGWLYEQYF
D: -; V: TRBV6-6; size: -; J: TRBJ1-4; DNA: TGTGCCAGCAGCTGGGAGGGAGTGGGGACGAATGAAAAACTGTTTTTT; CDR3: CASSWEGVGTNEKLFF
D: TRBD1; V: TRBV27; size: many; J: TRBJ2-1; DNA: TGTGCCAGCAGTTTATCGGGCAGGGGGCCTAATGAGCAGTTCTTC; CDR3: CASSLSGRGPNEQFF
D: -; V: TRBV30; size: few; J: TRBJ2-5; DNA: TGTGCCTGGAGTGCGGATACGGGGACGGGTGAGACCCAGTACTTC; CDR3: CAWSADTGTGETQYF
D: -; V: TRBV7-6; size: many; J: TRBJ1-2; DNA: TGTGCCAGCAGCATGGGGCATAGCTATGGCTACACCTTC; CDR3: CASSMGHSYGYTF
D: TRBD1; V: TRBV7-2; size: many; J: TRBJ2-1; DNA: TGTGCCAGCAGCTTCTCCGGGACAGACTACAATGAGCAGTTCTTC; CDR3: CASSFSGTDYNEQFF